This is a list of T cell receptor beta chains from one sample in a study of naive CD8 T cells in extremely preterm neonates. Sequencing was performed with immunoSEQ multiplex PCR; in TCRdb, only in-frame clones are kept and a portion is missing. The sample lists about 8,000 clones; roughly 98% were seen once. Sequences were obtained from naive CD8+ T cells from blood. These receptors were taken from a human donor in good health. Both conserved end residues are part of each CDR3. D genes are given only for firm matches. Clone sizes are given selectively: once, few, many, or a class where the clone is expanded.

j_gene	abundance	d_gene	v_gene	CDR3aa	CDR3nt
TRBJ2-5	.	TRBD1	TRBV28	CASSFWGRDSQYF	TGTGCCAGCAGTTTTTGGGGTCGGGACAGCCAGTACTTC
TRBJ2-1	.	TRBD1	TRBV9	CASSVGTGGLNEQFF	TGTGCCAGCAGCGTAGGGACAGGGGGACTCAATGAGCAGTTCTTC
TRBJ2-6	.	.	TRBV30	CAWTGVGANVLTF	TGTGCCTGGACAGGGGTCGGGGCCAACGTCCTGACTTTC
TRBJ2-5	.	TRBD2	TRBV11-2	CASSGSGTSGQEAQYF	TGTGCCAGCAGCGGGAGCGGGACTAGCGGACAAGAGGCCCAGTACTTC
TRBJ1-5	.	TRBD1	TRBV4-2	CASSQAGGSNQPQHF	TGTGCCAGCAGCCAAGCAGGGGGGAGCAATCAGCCCCAGCATTTT
TRBJ2-1	.	TRBD2	TRBV9	CASSGSGLGPYNEQFF	TGTGCCAGCAGCGGATCCGGACTAGGTCCCTACAATGAGCAGTTCTTC
TRBJ2-3	.	.	TRBV4-2	CASSQTHSGPTDTQYF	TGTGCCAGCAGCCAGACCCATAGCGGCCCCACAGATACGCAGTATTTT
TRBJ2-1	.	.	TRBV19	CASSIWGRGNNEQFF	TGTGCCAGTAGTATTTGGGGTCGAGGGAACAATGAGCAGTTCTTC
TRBJ1-5	.	TRBD1	TRBV7-8	CASSPTGSLNQPQHF	TGTGCCAGCAGCCCGACAGGGAGCCTCAATCAGCCCCAGCATTTT
TRBJ2-6	.	TRBD1	TRBV27	CASSLSRTGGDPSGANVLTF	TGTGCCAGCAGTTTATCTCGAACAGGGGGTGATCCCTCTGGGGCCAACGTCCTGACTTTC
TRBJ1-5	.	.	TRBV27	CASSLRGSNQPQHF	TGTGCCAGCAGTTTAAGGGGGAGCAATCAGCCCCAGCATTTT
TRBJ1-1	.	.	TRBV19	CASSISTNTEAFF	TGTGCCAGTAGTATCAGTACCAACACTGAAGCTTTCTTT
TRBJ2-5	.	.	TRBV13	CASRQFTLAAEGETQYF	TGTGCCAGCAGACAATTCACCCTAGCCGCCGAAGGAGAGACCCAGTACTTC
TRBJ2-3	.	TRBD2	TRBV27	CASSVAGPDTQYF	TGTGCCAGCAGTGTAGCGGGCCCAGATACGCAGTATTTT
TRBJ2-1	.	TRBD2	TRBV13	CASSLASREPYNEQFF	TGTGCCAGCAGCTTAGCCTCGCGGGAGCCCTACAATGAGCAGTTCTTC
TRBJ2-1	once	TRBD2	TRBV7-9	CASSWTSGGKTSYNEQFF	TGTGCCAGCAGCTGGACTAGCGGGGGAAAGACCTCCTACAATGAGCAGTTCTTC